These T cell receptor beta chains were read from a single sample in a study of CD4 T cells in relation to SARS-CoV-2 and coronaviruses. Method: immunoSEQ multiplex PCR; TCRdb's copy keeps in-frame clones and lacks some. The sample yields about 36,000 clones, around 83% seen once. The antigens these receptors bind are not known. Sequencing was done on a sample of naive CD4+ T cells from PBMCs, cultured in vitro. The receptors come from an adult with COVID-19. Each CDR3 is given with its conserved first and last residue. The D gene is left open where the match is weak. Some rows have no size entry. The others give once, few or many, or a class for an expanded clone.

TRBJ1-3 NA TRBV5-1 NA TGCGCCAGCAGCGCGAATTCTGGAAACACCATATATTTT CASSANSGNTIYF
TRBJ1-6 TRBD1 TRBV6-5 NA TGTGCCAGCAGTCCAACAGGGGATAATTCACCCCTCCACTTT CASSPTGDNSPLHF
TRBJ1-5 NA TRBV27 NA TGTGCCAGCAGTTTTTCGGGGGCGCAGCCCCAGCATTTT CASSFSGAQPQHF
TRBJ2-2 NA TRBV28 once TGTGCCAGCAGTTTGGGCAGGGGGAACACCGGGGAGCTGTTTTTT CASSLGRGNTGELFF
TRBJ1-6 NA TRBV27 NA TGTGCCAGCAGTATAAATCCCTATAATTCACCCCTCCACTTT CASSINPYNSPLHF
TRBJ2-7 NA TRBV9 NA TGTGCCAGCAGCGCGGACGGGTCCTACGAGCAGTACTTC CASSADGSYEQYF
TRBJ2-7 NA TRBV21-1 NA TGTGCCAGCATCCCGTCTAATCTGGGGGAAGTTTACGAGCAGTACTTC CASIPSNLGEVYEQYF
TRBJ2-7 NA TRBV7-2 NA TGTGCCAGCAGCTTAATGGTCAGCGGAGGGGGCTCCTACGAGCAGTACTTC CASSLMVSGGGSYEQYF
TRBJ2-6 NA TRBV18 once TGTGCCAGCTCACAATCACAGCCCTCTGGGGCCAACGTCCTGACTTTC CASSQSQPSGANVLTF
TRBJ1-3 NA TRBV6-5 NA TGTGCCAGCACCCGAGGAAACACCATATATTTT CASTRGNTIYF
TRBJ1-2 NA TRBV11-2 NA TGTGCCAGCATTTCGACGAGCGACGGCGGTAACTATGGCTACACCTTC CASISTSDGGNYGYTF
TRBJ2-1 NA TRBV9 NA TGTGCCAGCAGCGGGAATTACAATGAGCAGTTCTTC CASSGNYNEQFF
TRBJ2-1 TRBD2 TRBV27 NA TGTGCCAGCAGTTTATCGACTAGCGGGGTGTACAATGAGCAGTTCTTC CASSLSTSGVYNEQFF
TRBJ2-1 TRBD2 TRBV20-1 once TGCAGTGCTAGTCCCACTAGCGGGAGCAAAATCTCCTACAATGAGCAGTTCTTC CSASPTSGSKISYNEQFF
TRBJ2-1 NA TRBV18 NA TGTGCCAGCTCACCACAAGAAAGCTCCTACAATGAGCAGTTCTTC CASSPQESSYNEQFF
TRBJ2-5 NA TRBV5-1 NA TGCGCCAGCAGCTTGGGGGGCCAAGAGACCCAGTACTTC CASSLGGQETQYF
TRBJ2-3 NA TRBV2 NA TGTGCCAGCAGTCCGGTATCGTCTAGCACAGATACGCAGTATTTT CASSPVSSSTDTQYF
TRBJ2-2 NA TRBV29-1 NA TGCAGCGTTACATCCGGACAAAACACCGGGGAGCTGTTTTTT CSVTSGQNTGELFF
TRBJ2-7 NA TRBV28 NA TGTGCCAGCAGTTTATGGTCCGGGAGACGGCGCGAGCAGTACTTC CASSLWSGRRREQYF
TRBJ2-3 NA TRBV7-8 NA TGTGCCAGCAGCTTAGTATGGGGCCGTAGCACAGATACGCAGTATTTT CASSLVWGRSTDTQYF
TRBJ2-3 NA TRBV7-9 few TGTGCCAGCAGCTTGGATAGCGTAGGTACGCAGTATTTT CASSLDSVGTQYF
TRBJ1-6 NA TRBV5-5 NA TGTGCCAGCAGCCCAGACAGGCCGGGAAGATCCTATAATTCACCCCTCCACTTT CASSPDRPGRSYNSPLHF
TRBJ2-1 NA TRBV7-8 NA TGTGCCAGCAGCTTAGCGGTAGTAGGCCGACCCTACAATGAGCAGTTCTTC CASSLAVVGRPYNEQFF
TRBJ2-7 NA TRBV3-1/TRBV3-2 NA TGTGCCAGCAGCCTTAGACAGGCCGCCCCTTACGAGCAGTACTTC CASSLRQAAPYEQYF
TRBJ2-3 NA TRBV25-1 NA TGTGCCAGCAGTGAATATAACGACCCCGGCGGCTACACAGATACGCAGTATTTT CASSEYNDPGGYTDTQYF
TRBJ2-1 TRBD2 TRBV5-1 NA TGCGCCAGCAGCCTTAGCGGGAGGGCCTCAAGCGAGCAGTTCTTC CASSLSGRASSEQFF
TRBJ1-6 NA TRBV6-5 NA TGTGCCAGCGGGTCCCACAGGTTCGAGAATTCACCCCTCCACTTT CASGSHRFENSPLHF
TRBJ2-7 TRBD2 TRBV4-1 NA TGCGCCAGCAGCCGGGTACTAGCGGGAATCTACGAGCAGTACTTC CASSRVLAGIYEQYF
TRBJ2-1 TRBD2 TRBV7-8 NA TGTGCCAGCAGCTTAGCGTTGGCTAGCGGGAAGAGGAGGAATGAGCAGTTCTTC CASSLALASGKRRNEQFF
TRBJ2-1 TRBD2 TRBV29-1 NA TGCAGCGTGGCGGGACTAGCGGGAGGTCGCTATGAGCAGTTCTTC CSVAGLAGGRYEQFF
TRBJ1-3 NA TRBV20-1 NA TGCAGTGCTAGTTATTGGGGAAACACCATATATTTT CSASYWGNTIYF
TRBJ2-7 NA TRBV27 NA TGTGCCAGCAGTCTCAGCGGATTCTACGAGCAGTACTTC CASSLSGFYEQYF
TRBJ2-7 TRBD2 TRBV9 NA TGTGCCAGCAGCGGTCATCCACGGACTAGCATCTACGAGCAGTACTTC CASSGHPRTSIYEQYF